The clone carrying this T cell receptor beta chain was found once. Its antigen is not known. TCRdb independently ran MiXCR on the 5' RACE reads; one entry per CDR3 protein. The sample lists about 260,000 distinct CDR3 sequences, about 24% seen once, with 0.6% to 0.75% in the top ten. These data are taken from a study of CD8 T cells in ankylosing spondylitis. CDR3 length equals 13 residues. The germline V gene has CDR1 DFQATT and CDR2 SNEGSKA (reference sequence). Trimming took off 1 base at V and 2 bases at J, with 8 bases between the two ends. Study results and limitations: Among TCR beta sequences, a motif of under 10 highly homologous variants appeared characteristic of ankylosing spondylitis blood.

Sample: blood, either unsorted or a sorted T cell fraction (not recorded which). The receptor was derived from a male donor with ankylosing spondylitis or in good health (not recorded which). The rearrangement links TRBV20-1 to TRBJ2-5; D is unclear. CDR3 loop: CSARVGQQETQYF. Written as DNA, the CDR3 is TGCAGTGCTAGAGTCGGCCAGCAAGAGACCCAGTACTTC.